Sequencing of this TCR beta chain was carried out in a study of CD8 T cells in Susac syndrome. Regarding the study as a whole: No clonal expansion appeared among CD4+ T cells in Susac patients.

RNA, at roughly 0.45 to 1 ug, was reverse transcribed with random hexamers. MiXCR was run by TCRdb on the immunoSEQ multiplex PCR reads, yielding one entry per CDR3 protein. There are some 150,000 distinct CDR3 sequences in the sample; 90% to 95% occur only once, and 0.16% lies in the top ten. As to this clonotype: What it binds is unknown.

The authors carried out high-throughput sequencing of TCR beta. They applied it to CD8+ and CD4+ T cells obtained from blood. Negative isolation yielded CD8+ and CD4+ T cells; FACS enriched TEMRA cells. The CDR3 length is 16 residues. Germline CDR1 and CDR2: SQVTM and ANQGSEA. V was cut by 5 bases and J by 0 bases, with 17 bases left in between. The TCR sequence derives from a human donor with Susac syndrome. The sample consisted of CD4+ T cells from PBMCs. The chain recombines TRBV29-1 with TRBJ2-4, with D possibly matching TRBD1 (7 bases). CDR3 nucleotides: TGCAGCGTTAAGGAGGGGGCTCTTCTAGCCAAAAACATTCAGTACTTC. Amino acid sequence: CSVKEGALLAKNIQYF.